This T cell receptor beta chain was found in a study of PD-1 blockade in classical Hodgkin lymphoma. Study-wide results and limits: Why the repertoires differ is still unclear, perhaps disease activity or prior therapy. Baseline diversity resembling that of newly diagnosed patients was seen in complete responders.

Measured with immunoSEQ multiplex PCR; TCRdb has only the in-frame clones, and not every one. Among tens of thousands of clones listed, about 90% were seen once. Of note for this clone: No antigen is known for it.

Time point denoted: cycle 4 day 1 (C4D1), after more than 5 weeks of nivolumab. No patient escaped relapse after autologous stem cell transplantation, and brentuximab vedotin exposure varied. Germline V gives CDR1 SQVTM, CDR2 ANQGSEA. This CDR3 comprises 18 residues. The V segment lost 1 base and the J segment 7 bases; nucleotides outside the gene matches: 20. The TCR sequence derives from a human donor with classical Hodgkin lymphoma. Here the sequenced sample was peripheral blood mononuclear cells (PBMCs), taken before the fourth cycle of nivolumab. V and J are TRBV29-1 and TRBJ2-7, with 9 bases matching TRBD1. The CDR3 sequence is CSVEGIVGSGQGPWEQYF. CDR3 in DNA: TGCAGCGTTGAAGGAATTGTGGGTTCGGGACAGGGCCCTTGGGAGCAGTACTTC.